This TCR beta chain appears in the sequencing data of a study of shared clonotypes between healthy human individuals. This clone was counted a few times. With V trimmed by 2 bases and J by 5 bases, 6 bases remained unmatched. The CDR3 covers 15 residues. Germline-derived CDR1 and CDR2 are SNHLY and FYNNEI. The data were produced by immunoSEQ multiplex PCR, yet TCRdb's version contains in-frame clones alone and is incomplete. This sample has some 2,000,000 clones, with 90% to 96% found just once. This TCR derives from a young man in good health. This chain connects TRBV2 to TRBJ1-3, with 7 bases matching TRBD1. The sample was naive CD4+ T cells sorted from blood. Sample subset: CD45RA+ positively selected. The DNA of the CDR3 is TGTGCCAGCAGTGAATCCAGGGGGGTTAGAAACACCATATATTTT. Its translation: CASSESRGVRNTIYF.